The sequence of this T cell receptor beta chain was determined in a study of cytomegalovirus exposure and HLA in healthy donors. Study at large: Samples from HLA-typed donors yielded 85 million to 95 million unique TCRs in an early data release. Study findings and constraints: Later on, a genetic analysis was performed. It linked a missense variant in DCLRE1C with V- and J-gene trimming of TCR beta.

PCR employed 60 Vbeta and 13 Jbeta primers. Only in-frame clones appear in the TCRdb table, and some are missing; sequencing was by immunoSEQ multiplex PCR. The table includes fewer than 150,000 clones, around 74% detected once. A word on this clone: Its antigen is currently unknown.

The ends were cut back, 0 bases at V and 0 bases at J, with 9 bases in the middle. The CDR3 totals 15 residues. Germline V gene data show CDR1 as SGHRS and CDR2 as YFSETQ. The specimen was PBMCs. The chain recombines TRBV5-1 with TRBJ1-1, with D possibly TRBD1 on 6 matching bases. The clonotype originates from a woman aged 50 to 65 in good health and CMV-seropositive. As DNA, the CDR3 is TGCGCCAGCAGCTTGGAGGGGGAGATGAACACTGAAGCTTTCTTT. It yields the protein CASSLEGEMNTEAFF.